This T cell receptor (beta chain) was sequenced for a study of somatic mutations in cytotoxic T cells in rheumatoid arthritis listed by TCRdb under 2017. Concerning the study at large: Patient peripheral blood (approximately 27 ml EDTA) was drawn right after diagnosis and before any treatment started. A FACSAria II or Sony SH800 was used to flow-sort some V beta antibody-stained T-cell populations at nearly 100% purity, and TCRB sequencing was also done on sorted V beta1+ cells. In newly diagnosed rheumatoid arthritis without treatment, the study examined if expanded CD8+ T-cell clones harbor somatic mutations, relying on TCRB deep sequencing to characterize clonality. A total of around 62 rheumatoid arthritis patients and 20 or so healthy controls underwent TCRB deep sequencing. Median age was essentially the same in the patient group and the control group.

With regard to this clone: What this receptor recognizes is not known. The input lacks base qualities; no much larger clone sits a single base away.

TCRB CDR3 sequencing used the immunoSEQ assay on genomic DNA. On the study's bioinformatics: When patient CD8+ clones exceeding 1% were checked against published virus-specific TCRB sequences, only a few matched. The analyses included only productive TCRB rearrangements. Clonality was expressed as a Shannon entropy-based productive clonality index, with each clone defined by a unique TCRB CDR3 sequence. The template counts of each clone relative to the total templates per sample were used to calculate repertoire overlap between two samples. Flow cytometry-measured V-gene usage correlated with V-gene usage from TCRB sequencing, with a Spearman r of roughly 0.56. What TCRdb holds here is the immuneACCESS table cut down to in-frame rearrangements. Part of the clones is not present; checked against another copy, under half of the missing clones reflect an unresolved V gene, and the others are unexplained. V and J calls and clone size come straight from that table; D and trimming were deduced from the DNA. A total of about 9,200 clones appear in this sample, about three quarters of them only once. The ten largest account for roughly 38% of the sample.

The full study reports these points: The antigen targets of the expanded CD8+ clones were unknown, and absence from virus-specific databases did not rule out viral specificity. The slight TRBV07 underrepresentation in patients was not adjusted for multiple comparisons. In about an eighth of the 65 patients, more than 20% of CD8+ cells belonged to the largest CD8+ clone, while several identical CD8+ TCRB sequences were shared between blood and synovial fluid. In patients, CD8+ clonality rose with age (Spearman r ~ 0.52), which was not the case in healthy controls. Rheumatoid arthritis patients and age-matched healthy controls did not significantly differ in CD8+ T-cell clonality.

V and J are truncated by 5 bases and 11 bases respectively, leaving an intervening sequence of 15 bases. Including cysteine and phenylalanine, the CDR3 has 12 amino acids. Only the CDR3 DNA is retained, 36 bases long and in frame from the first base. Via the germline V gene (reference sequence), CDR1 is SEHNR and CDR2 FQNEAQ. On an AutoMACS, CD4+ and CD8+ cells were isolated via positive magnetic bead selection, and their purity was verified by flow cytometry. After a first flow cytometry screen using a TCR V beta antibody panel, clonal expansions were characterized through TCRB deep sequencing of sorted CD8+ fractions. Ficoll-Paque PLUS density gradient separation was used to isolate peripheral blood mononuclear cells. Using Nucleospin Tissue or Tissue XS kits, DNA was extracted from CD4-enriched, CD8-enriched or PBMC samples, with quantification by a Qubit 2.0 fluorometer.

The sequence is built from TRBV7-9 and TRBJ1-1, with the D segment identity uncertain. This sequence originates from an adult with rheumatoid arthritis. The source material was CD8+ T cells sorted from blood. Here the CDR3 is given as CASSPFREEAFF. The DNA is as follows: TGTGCCAGCAGCCCCTTCCGGGAGGAGGCTTTCTTT. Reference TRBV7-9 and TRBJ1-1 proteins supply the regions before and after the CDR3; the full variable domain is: DTGVSQNPRHKITKRGQNVTFRCDPISEHNRLYWYRQTLGQGPEFLTYFQNEAQLEKSRLLSDRFSAERPKGSFSTLEIQRTEQGDSAMYLCASSPFREEAFFGQGTRLTVV.